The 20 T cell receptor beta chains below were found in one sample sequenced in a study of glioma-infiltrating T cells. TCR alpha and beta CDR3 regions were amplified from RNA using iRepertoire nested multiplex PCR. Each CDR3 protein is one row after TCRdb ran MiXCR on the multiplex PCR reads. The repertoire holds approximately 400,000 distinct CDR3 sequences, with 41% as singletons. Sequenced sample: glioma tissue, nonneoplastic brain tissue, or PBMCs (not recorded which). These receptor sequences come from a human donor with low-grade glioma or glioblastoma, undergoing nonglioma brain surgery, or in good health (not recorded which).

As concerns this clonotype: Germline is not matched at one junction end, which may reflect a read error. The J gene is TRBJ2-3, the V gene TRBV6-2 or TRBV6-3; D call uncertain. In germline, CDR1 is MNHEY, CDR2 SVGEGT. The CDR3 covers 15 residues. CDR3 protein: CASSYSRLGTDRQYF. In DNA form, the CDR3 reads TGTGCCAGCAGTTACTCGAGGCTAGGCACAGATAGGCAGTATTTT.

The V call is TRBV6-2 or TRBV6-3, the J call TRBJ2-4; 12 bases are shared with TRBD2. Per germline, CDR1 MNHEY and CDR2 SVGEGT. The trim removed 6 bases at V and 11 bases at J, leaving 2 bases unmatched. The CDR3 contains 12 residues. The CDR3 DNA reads TGTGCCAGCAGCAGACTAGCGGGAGTTCAGTACTTC. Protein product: CASSRLAGVQYF.

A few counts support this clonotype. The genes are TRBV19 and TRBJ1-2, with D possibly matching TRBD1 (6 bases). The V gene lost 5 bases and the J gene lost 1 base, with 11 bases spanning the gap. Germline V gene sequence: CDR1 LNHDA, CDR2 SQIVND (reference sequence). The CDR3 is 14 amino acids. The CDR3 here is CASSPGTINYGYTF. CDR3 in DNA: TGTGCCAGTAGTCCCGGGACAATTAACTATGGCTACACCTTC.

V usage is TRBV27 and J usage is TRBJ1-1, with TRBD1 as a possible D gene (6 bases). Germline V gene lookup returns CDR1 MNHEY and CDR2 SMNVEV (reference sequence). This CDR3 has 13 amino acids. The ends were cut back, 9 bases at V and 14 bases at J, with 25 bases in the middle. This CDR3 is CASHGGALNLTFF. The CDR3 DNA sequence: TGTGCCAGTCATGGGGGGGCATTGAATTTGACCTTCTTT.

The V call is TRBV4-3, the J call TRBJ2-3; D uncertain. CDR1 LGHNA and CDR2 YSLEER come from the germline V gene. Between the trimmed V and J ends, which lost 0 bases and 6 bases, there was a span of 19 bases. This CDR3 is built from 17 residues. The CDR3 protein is CASSQDLPRGSHDTQYF. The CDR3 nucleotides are TGCGCCAGCAGCCAAGATCTCCCCCGTGGCAGCCATGATACGCAGTATTTT.

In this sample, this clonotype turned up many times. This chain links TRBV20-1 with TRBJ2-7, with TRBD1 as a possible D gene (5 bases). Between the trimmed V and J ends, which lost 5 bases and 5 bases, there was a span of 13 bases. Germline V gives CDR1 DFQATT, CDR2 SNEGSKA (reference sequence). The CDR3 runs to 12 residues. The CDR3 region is CSASQGFDEQYF. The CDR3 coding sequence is TGCAGTGCTTCCCAGGGTTTTGACGAGCAGTACTTC.

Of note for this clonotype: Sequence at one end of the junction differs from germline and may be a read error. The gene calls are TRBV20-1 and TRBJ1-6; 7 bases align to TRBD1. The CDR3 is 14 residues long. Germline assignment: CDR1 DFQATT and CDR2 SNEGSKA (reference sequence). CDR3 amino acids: CSATGTDFNLPLHF. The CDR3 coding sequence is TGCAGTGCCACAGGGACAGATTTCAATTTACCCCTCCACTTT.

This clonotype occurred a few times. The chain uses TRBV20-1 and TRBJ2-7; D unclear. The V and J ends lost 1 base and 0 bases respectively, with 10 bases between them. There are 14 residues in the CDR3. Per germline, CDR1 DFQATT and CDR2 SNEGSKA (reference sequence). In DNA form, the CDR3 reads TGCAGTGCTAGAGTACCGACGATCTCCTACGAGCAGTACTTC. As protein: CSARVPTISYEQYF.

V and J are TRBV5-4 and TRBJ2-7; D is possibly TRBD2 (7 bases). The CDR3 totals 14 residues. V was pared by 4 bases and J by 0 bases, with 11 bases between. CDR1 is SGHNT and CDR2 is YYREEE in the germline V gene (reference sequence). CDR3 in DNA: TGTGCCAGCAGCGGGGGGGCTATCTCCTACGAGCAGTACTTC. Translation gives CASSGGAISYEQYF.

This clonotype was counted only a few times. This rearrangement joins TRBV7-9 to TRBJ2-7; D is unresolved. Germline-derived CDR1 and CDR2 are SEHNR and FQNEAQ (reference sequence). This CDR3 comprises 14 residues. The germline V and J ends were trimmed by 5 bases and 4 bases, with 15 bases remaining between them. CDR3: CASSDRVLGYEQYF. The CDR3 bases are TGTGCCAGCAGCGATAGGGTGCTAGGTTACGAGCAGTACTTC.

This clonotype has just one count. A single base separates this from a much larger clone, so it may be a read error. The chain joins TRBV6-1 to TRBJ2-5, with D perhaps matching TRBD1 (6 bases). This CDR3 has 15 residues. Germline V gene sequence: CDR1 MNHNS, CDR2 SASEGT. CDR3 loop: CASSSGQPGSETEYF. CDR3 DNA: TGTGCCAGCAGCTCGGGACAACCAGGTTCGGAGACCGAGTACTTC.

Written as DNA, the CDR3 is TGCAGTGCTAGAGGGACTAGCGGGAGGGAGGAGCAGTACTTC. This codes for CSARGTSGREEQYF. V usage is TRBV20-1 and J usage is TRBJ2-7, with TRBD2 identical over 15 bases. There are 14 residues in the CDR3. Trimming cost V 1 base and J 7 bases; bases outside gene matches: 2. Per the germline V gene, CDR1 is DFQATT and CDR2 is SNEGSKA (reference sequence).

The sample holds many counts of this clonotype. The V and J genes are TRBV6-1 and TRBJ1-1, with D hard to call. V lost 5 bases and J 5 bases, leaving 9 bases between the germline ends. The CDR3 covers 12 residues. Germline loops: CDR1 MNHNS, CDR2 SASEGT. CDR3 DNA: TGTGCCAGCAGTACTGGGGAGACTGAAGCTTTCTTT. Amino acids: CASSTGETEAFF.

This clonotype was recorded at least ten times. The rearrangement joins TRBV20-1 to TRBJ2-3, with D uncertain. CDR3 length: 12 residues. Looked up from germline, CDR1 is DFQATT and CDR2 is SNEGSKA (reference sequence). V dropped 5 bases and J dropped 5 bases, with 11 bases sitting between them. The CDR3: CSAGTDGDTQYF. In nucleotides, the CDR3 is TGCAGTGCTGGAACAGATGGAGATACGCAGTATTTT.

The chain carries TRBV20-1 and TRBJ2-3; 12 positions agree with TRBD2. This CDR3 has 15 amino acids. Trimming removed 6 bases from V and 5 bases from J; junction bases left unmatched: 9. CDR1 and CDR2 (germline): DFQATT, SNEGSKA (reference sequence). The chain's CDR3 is CSAPASGRAEDTQYF. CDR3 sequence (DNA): TGCAGTGCCCCGGCTAGCGGGAGGGCGGAAGATACGCAGTATTTT.

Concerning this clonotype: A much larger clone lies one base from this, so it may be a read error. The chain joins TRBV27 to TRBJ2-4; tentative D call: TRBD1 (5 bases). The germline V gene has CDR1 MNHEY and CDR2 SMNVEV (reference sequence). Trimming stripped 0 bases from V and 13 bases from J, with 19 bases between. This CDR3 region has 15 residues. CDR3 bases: TGTGCCAGCAGTTTATCGAGTGTAGGGGTGAGCACGCAGTACTTC. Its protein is CASSLSSVGVSTQYF.

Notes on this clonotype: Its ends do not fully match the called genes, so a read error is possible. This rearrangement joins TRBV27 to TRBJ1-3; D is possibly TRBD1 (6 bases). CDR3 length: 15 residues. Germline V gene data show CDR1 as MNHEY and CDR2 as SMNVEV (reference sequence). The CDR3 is CATSEGGLPGNTIYF. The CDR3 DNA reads TGTGCCACCAGTGAAGGGGGACTACCTGGAAACACCATATATTTT.

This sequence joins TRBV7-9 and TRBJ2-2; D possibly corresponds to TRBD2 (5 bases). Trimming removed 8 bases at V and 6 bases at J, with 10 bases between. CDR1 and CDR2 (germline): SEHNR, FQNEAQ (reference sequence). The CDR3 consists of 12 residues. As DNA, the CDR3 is TGTGCCAGCGGGAGTTATCCCGGGGAGCTGTTTTTT. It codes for CASGSYPGELFF.

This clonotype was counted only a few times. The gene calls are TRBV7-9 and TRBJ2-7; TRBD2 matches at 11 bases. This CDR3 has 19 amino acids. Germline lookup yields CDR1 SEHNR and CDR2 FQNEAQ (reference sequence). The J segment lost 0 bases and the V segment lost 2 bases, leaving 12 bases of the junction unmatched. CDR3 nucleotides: TGTGCCAGCAGCTTAAGTCTAGGAGCTAGCGGGAGGAGCTCCTACGAGCAGTACTTC. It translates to CASSLSLGASGRSSYEQYF.

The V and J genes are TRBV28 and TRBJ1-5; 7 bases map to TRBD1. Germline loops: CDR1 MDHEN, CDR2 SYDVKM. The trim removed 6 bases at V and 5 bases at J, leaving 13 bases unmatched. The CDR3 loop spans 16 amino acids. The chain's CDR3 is CASRPTATGKHQPQHF. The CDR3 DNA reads TGTGCCAGCAGACCCACCGCGACAGGGAAACATCAGCCCCAGCATTTT.